These 9 T cell receptor beta chains share one sample of origin, sequenced in a study of blood T cell repertoires in COVID-19. Only in-frame clones appear in the TCRdb table, and some are missing; sequencing was by immunoSEQ multiplex PCR. Among 60,000 to 85,000 clones listed, around 80% were seen once. The sequenced material came from peripheral blood. The source of these receptors is a woman aged 60 to 75 with acute or convalescent COVID-19.

The chain combines TRBV4-1 with TRBJ1-5; perhaps TRBD1 as D (5 bases). V lost 6 bases and J 5 bases, leaving 23 bases between the germline ends. The CDR3 contains 17 residues. Germline CDR1 MGHRA, CDR2 YSYEKL. The chain's CDR3 is CASSRPGGPKTDQPQHF. The CDR3, as DNA: TGCGCCAGCAGTCGCCCCGGGGGACCTAAAACGGATCAGCCCCAGCATTTT.

This chain uses TRBV27 with TRBJ2-7; 7 bases align to TRBD1. Germline V CDR1 and CDR2: MNHEY, SMNVEV (reference sequence). This CDR3 region has 15 residues. V trimming: 5 bases; J trimming: 2 bases; junction bases outside the gene matches: 9. The CDR3 DNA reads as TGTGCCAGCAGTCCCCACGGACAGGCCCCCTACGAGCAGTACTTC. It translates to CASSPHGQAPYEQYF.

This clone has a count of ten or more. The same CDR3 also results from other DNA sequences found in this sample. V is TRBV19 and J is TRBJ2-3; TRBD2 is a possible D gene (7 bases). In germline, CDR1 is LNHDA, CDR2 SQIVND (reference sequence). This CDR3 region has 15 residues. V was clipped by 3 bases and J by 2 bases, with 12 bases between them. As DNA, the CDR3 is TGTGCCAGTAGTATCGGGCGGGGGCACACAGATACGCAGTATTTT. Translated, it gives CASSIGRGHTDTQYF.

The rearrangement uses TRBV25-1 and TRBJ1-6; D is perhaps TRBD1 (5 bases). Germline CDR1 and CDR2: MGHDK and SYGVNS. The CDR3 is made up of 11 amino acids. Trimming took off 9 bases at V and 10 bases at J, with 10 bases between the two ends. CDR3 protein: CARTPGSPLHF. CDR3 nucleotides: TGTGCCAGGACCCCAGGGTCACCCCTCCACTTT.

The V and J genes are TRBV30 and TRBJ2-3, with D unresolved. This CDR3 comprises 11 residues. CDR1 is GTSNPN, CDR2 SVGIG, per germline (reference sequence). V gave up 4 bases and J gave up 10 bases, with 12 bases separating them. CDR3 nucleotides: TGTGCCTGGACCCCGGGTTCTTCGCAGTATTTT. Residues: CAWTPGSSQYF.

The chain recombines TRBV11-2 with TRBJ2-2; the D gene is possibly TRBD2 (5 bases). This CDR3 comprises 13 residues. From germline, CDR1 is SGHAT and CDR2 FQNNGV. The V end was cut by 1 base, the J end by 10 bases, with 10 bases between. CDR3: CASSLAGEVELFF. The CDR3 DNA sequence: TGTGCCAGCAGCTTAGCCGGGGAAGTGGAGCTGTTTTTT.

V gene TRBV21-1 combines with J gene TRBJ1-5; TRBD1 reflects the table's D call only, with no check against the DNA. TRBV21-1 is assigned pseudogene status. The CDR3 covers 20 residues. CDR3: CASSKALGTVIDYSNQPQHF. CDR3 in DNA: TGTGCCAGCAGCAAAGCGCTGGGGACAGTAATCGACTATAGCAATCAGCCCCAGCATTTT.

The chain has TRBV7-2 and TRBJ1-3; weak D call: TRBD1 (6 bases). CDR1 is SGHTA and CDR2 is FQGNSA in the germline V gene. Trimming cost V 1 base and J 0 bases, with 7 bases left between them. CDR3 length equals 15 residues. The CDR3 nucleotides read TGTGCCAGCAGCTTAGTGACAGGCTCTGGAAACACCATATATTTT. Its translation is CASSLVTGSGNTIYF.

The chain has TRBV7-9 and TRBJ2-3, with 8 bases fitting TRBD2. CDR3 length: 16 residues. CDR1 and CDR2 (germline): SEHNR, FQNEAQ (reference sequence). The J segment lost 2 bases and the V segment lost 4 bases, leaving 8 bases of the junction unmatched. CDR3 nucleotide sequence: TGTGCCAGCAGCTCAAGCGGGGGACATGCCACAGATACGCAGTATTTT. Translated, it gives CASSSSGGHATDTQYF.